A selection of T cell receptor beta chains follows, all from one sample in a study of blood T cell repertoires in COVID-19. Repertoires were generated with immunoSEQ multiplex PCR, while TCRdb's copy carries only in-frame clones and drops some. The data contain about 300,000 clones, around 85% of them seen just once; the ten biggest clones take up more than 1.1%. The sequenced material came from peripheral blood. These receptors all come from a human donor with COVID-19, enrolled during active disease. The donor label of this sample is uncertain. CDR3s include the opening cysteine and the closing phenylalanine or tryptophan. The D gene is left open where the match is weak. Size is omitted from some rows. Given values are once, few, many or a class for expanded clones.

V gene	J gene	clone size	D gene	CDR3 DNA	CDR3 protein
TRBV28	TRBJ2-7	-	TRBD1	TGTGCCAGCACCGTACAGGGGTTCCCCTACGAGCAGTACTTC	CASTVQGFPYEQYF
TRBV12-3/TRBV12-4	TRBJ2-2	-	-	TGTGCCAGCAGTTTCGACATTCTTAGCGCGCTGTTTTTT	CASSFDILSALFF
TRBV20-1	TRBJ2-5	-	TRBD1	TGCAGTGCTAGTCTCCCACCTAGGACAGGGATAGAGACCCAGTACTTC	CSASLPPRTGIETQYF
TRBV6-5	TRBJ2-5	-	-	TGTGCCAGCAGTTACGGGACTTTCCAAGAGACCCAGTACTTC	CASSYGTFQETQYF
TRBV28	TRBJ1-2	-	TRBD1	TGTGCCAGCTTGCTCGGGGGACAGGGGTACTATGGCTACACCTTC	CASLLGGQGYYGYTF
TRBV9	TRBJ2-7	-	TRBD2	TGTGCCAGCAGCCCCCTAGAGGGGACTAGCAACGAGCAGTACTTC	CASSPLEGTSNEQYF
TRBV30	TRBJ2-7	-	TRBD1	TGTGCCTGGAGCCTCCTTGGGACAGGCGACGAGCAGTACTTC	CAWSLLGTGDEQYF
TRBV5-4	TRBJ2-1	-	TRBD2	TGTGCCAGCACTAAAGGGACTAGCAGCTCCTACAATGAGCAGTTCTTC	CASTKGTSSSYNEQFF
TRBV6-2/TRBV6-3	TRBJ1-2	-	TRBD1	TGTGCCAGCAGTTTCTCACGGGACAGGGGTTATGGCTACACCTTC	CASSFSRDRGYGYTF
TRBV19	TRBJ1-3	-	TRBD1	TGTGCCAGTAGTCAAAGGGACAGCTCTGGAAACACCATATATTTT	CASSQRDSSGNTIYF
TRBV14	TRBJ2-7	-	-	TGTGCCAGCAGCCAAGATCGGTACGAGCAGTACTTC	CASSQDRYEQYF
TRBV11-2	TRBJ2-7	-	-	TGTGCCAGCAGCTTAGAAGGAAGGGGACAAGTCGACGAGCAGTACTTC	CASSLEGRGQVDEQYF
TRBV20-1	TRBJ2-7	-	-	TGCAGTGCCGATCAAGGGGGCGAGCAGTACTTC	CSADQGGEQYF
TRBV12-5	TRBJ1-1	-	TRBD1	TGTGCTAGTGGTTCCCAGGCAGGGGGTACTGAAGCTTTCTTT	CASGSQAGGTEAFF
TRBV28	TRBJ1-5	once	TRBD1	TGTGCCAGCAGGCCACAGGGGGCGGGTAATCAGCCCCAGCATTTT	CASRPQGAGNQPQHF
TRBV7-2	TRBJ2-5	-	-	TGTGCCAGCAGCTTACCGCCAGGGAAAGAGACCCAGTACTTC	CASSLPPGKETQYF
TRBV19	TRBJ2-1	-	-	TGTGCCACGCGGAGGTTCTCCTACAATGAGCAGTTCTTC	CATRRFSYNEQFF
TRBV28	TRBJ1-6	-	TRBD1	TGTGCCAGCAGTCTCGACAGGGTTTCACCCCTCCACTTT	CASSLDRVSPLHF
TRBV2	TRBJ2-2	-	-	TGTGCCAGCAGTGCGGAGGGGGCGAGGGCCGGGGAGCTGTTTTTT	CASSAEGARAGELFF
TRBV3-1/TRBV3-2	TRBJ1-5	-	-	TGTGCCAGCAGCCGCGGGGGGCGTCAGCCCCAGCATTTT	CASSRGGRQPQHF
TRBV6-5	TRBJ1-2	-	TRBD1	TGTGCCAGCAGGAGGTCCGGGACAGGGAACTATGGCTACACCTTC	CASRRSGTGNYGYTF
TRBV5-4	TRBJ2-1	few	-	TGTGCCAGCAGCCGGGACTACAATGAGCAGTTCTTC	CASSRDYNEQFF
TRBV11-3	TRBJ2-7	-	TRBD2	TGTGCCAGCAGCTCTGCGGGGGGCGGCGAGCAGTACTTC	CASSSAGGGEQYF
TRBV29-1	TRBJ2-2	-	TRBD1	TGCAGCTCTGGGACAGGGACCGGGGAGCTGTTTTTT	CSSGTGTGELFF
TRBV11-3	TRBJ2-3	-	TRBD2	TGTGCCAGCAGCCTCGGGGTAGCGGGGTTATCCACAGATACGCAGTATTTT	CASSLGVAGLSTDTQYF
TRBV12-3/TRBV12-4	TRBJ2-7	-	-	TGTGCCAGCAGTTTTCGGGTTCATGGCGAGCAGTACTTC	CASSFRVHGEQYF
TRBV6-5	TRBJ1-2	-	-	TGTGCCAGCAGTACAGGCCCAAACTATGGCTACACCTTC	CASSTGPNYGYTF
TRBV10-1	TRBJ2-5	-	-	TGCGCCAGCAGTGATCAGCAAGAGACCCAGTACTTC	CASSDQQETQYF
TRBV19	TRBJ2-7	-	TRBD1	TGTGCCAGTAGTCCCCGGACAGGTCCCTACGAGCAGTACTTC	CASSPRTGPYEQYF
TRBV7-2	TRBJ2-7	once	-	TGTGCCAGCAGCACAACAGGTCAAGGGCAGTACTTC	CASSTTGQGQYF
TRBV7-9	TRBJ2-7	-	TRBD2	TGTGCCAGCGAGCGGGGGTCCGTGGACGAGCAGTACTTC	CASERGSVDEQYF